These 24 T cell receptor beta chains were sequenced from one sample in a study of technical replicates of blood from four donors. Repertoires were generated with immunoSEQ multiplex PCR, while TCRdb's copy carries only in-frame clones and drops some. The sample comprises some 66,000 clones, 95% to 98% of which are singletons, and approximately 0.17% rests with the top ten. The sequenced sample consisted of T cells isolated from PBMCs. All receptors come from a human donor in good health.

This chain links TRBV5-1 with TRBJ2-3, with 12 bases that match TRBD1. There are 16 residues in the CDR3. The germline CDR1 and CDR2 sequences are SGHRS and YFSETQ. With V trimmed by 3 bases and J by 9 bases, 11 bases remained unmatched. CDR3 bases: TGCGCCAGCAGCTCGGACGGGACAGGGGGCAGGAGAACGCAGTATTTT. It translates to CASSSDGTGGRRTQYF. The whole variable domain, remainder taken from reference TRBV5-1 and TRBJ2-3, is KAGVTQTPRYLIKTRGQQVTLSCSPISGHRSVSWYQQTPGQGLQFLFEYFSETQRNKGNFPGRFSGRQFSNSRSEMNVSTLELGDSALYLCASSSDGTGGRRTQYFGPGTRLTVL.

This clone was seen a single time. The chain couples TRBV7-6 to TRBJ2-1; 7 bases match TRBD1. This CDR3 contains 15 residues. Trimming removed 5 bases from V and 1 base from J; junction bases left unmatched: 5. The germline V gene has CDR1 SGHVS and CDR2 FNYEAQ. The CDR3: CASSRGTESYNEQFF. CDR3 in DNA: TGTGCCAGCAGCCGAGGGACAGAGTCCTACAATGAGCAGTTCTTC.

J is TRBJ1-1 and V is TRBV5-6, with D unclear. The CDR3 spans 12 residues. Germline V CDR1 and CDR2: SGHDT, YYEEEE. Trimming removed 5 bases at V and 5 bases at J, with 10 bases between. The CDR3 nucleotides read TGTGCCAGCAGGTGGGCGGGGACTGAAGCTTTCTTT. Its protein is CASRWAGTEAFF.

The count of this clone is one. CDR3 in amino acids: CASSLTVTSNQPQHF. The CDR3 DNA is TGTGCCAGCAGTCTGACAGTTACTAGCAATCAGCCCCAGCATTTT. The chain has TRBV6-5 and TRBJ1-5, with D possibly TRBD1 on 5 matching bases. The CDR3 is made up of 15 amino acids. V was shortened by 5 bases and J by 0 bases, with 11 bases between the two germline ends. The V gene's germline CDR1 is MNHEY and CDR2 SVGAGI.

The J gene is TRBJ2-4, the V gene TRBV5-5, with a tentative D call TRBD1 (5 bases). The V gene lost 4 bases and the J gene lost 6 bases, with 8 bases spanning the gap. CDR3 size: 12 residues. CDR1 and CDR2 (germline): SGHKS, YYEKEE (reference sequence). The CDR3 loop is CASSRTRNIQYF. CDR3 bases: TGTGCCAGCAGCCGGACACGAAACATTCAGTACTTC.

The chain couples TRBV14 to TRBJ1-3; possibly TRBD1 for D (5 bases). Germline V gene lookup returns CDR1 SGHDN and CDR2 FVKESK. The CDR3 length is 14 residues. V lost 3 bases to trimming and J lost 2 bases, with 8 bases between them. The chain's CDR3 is CASSHWGAGNTIYF. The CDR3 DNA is TGTGCCAGCAGCCACTGGGGGGCTGGAAACACCATATATTTT.

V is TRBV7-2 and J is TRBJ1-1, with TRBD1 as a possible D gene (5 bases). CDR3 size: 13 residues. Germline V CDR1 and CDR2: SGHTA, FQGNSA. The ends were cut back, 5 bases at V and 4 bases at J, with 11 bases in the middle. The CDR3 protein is CASSPGGGTEAFF. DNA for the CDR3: TGTGCCAGCAGCCCCGGGGGGGGCACTGAAGCTTTCTTT.

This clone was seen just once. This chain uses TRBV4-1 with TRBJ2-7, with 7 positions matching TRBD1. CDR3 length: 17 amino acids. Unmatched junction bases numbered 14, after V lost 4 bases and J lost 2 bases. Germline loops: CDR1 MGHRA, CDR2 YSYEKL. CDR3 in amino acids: CASSREGQSGGAYEQYF. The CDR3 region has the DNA TGCGCCAGCAGCCGCGAAGGACAATCAGGGGGAGCCTACGAGCAGTACTTC.

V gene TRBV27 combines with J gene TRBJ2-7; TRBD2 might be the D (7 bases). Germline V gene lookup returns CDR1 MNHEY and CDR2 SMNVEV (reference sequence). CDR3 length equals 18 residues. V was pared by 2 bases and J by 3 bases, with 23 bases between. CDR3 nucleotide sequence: TGTGCCAGCAGTTTACATGTTGCGGGGGCATCAATGAACTACGAGCAGTACTTC. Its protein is CASSLHVAGASMNYEQYF.

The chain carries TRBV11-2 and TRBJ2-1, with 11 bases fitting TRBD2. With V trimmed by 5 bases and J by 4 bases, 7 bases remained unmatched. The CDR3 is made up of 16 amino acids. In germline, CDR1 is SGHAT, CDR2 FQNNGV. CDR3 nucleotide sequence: TGTGCCAGCAGCCCACTACTAGCGGGAGAATACAATGAGCAGTTCTTC. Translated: CASSPLLAGEYNEQFF.

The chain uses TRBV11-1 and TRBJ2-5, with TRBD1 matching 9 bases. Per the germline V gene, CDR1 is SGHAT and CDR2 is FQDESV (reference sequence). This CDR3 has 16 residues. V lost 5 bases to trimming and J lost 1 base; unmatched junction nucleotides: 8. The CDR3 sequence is CASSPGQGLSQETQYF. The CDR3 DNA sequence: TGTGCCAGCAGCCCGGGACAGGGTTTATCCCAAGAGACCCAGTACTTC.

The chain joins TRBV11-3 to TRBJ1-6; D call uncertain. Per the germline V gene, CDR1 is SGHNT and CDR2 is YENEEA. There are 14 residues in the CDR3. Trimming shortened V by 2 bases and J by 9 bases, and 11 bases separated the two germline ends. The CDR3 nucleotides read TGTGCCAGCAGCTTACACATTGGCATTTCACCCCTCCACTTT. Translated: CASSLHIGISPLHF.

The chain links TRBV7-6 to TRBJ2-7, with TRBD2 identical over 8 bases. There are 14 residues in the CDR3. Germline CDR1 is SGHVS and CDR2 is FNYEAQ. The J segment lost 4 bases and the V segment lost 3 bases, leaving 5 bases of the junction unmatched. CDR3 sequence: CASSFSGAAYEQYF. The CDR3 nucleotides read TGTGCCAGCAGCTTTAGCGGGGCAGCTTACGAGCAGTACTTC.

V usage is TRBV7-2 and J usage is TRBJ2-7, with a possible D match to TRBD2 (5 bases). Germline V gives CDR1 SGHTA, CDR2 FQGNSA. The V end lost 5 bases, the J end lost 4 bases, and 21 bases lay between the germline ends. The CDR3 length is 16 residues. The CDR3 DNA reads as TGTGCCAGCAGCACTCCCTGGCCGGGGTCGATGTACGAGCAGTACTTC. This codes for CASSTPWPGSMYEQYF.

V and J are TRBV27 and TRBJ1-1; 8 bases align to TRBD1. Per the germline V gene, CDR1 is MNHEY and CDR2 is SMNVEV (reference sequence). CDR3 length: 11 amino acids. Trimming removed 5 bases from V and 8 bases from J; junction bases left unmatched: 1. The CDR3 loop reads CASSPGGEAFF. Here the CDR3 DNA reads TGTGCCAGCAGTCCAGGGGGCGAAGCTTTCTTT.

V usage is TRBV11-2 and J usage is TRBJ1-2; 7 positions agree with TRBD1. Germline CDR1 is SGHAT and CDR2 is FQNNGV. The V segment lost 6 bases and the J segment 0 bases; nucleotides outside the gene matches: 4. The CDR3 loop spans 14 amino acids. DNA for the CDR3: TGTGCCAGCAGTGGACAGGCAACTAACTATGGCTACACCTTC. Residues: CASSGQATNYGYTF.

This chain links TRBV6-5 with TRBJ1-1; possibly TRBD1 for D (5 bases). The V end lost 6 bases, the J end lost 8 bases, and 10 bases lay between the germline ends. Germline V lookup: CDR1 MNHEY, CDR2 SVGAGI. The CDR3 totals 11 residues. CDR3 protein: CASRRQFEAFF. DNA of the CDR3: TGTGCCAGCAGAAGACAGTTCGAAGCTTTCTTT.

The CDR3 bases are TGTGCCAGCAGGAGTCAGGGGACCTACGAGCAGTACTTC. The encoded protein is CASRSQGTYEQYF. The chain is built from TRBV5-6 and TRBJ2-7; tentative D call: TRBD1 (6 bases). The ends were cut back, 5 bases at V and 2 bases at J, with 11 bases in the middle. The CDR3 loop spans 13 amino acids. The germline V gene has CDR1 SGHDT and CDR2 YYEEEE. The whole variable domain, filled in from reference TRBV5-6 and TRBJ2-7, reads DAGVTQSPTHLIKTRGQQVTLRCSPKSGHDTVSWYQQALGQGPQFIFQYYEEEERQRGNFPDRFSGHQFPNYSSELNVNALLLGDSALYLCASRSQGTYEQYFGPGTRLTVT.

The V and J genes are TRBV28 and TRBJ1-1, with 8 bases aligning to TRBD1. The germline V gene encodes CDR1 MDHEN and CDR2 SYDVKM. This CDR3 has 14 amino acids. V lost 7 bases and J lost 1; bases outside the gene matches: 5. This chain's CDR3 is CASTLTGANTEAFF. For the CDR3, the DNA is TGTGCCAGCACCCTGACAGGGGCGAACACTGAAGCTTTCTTT.

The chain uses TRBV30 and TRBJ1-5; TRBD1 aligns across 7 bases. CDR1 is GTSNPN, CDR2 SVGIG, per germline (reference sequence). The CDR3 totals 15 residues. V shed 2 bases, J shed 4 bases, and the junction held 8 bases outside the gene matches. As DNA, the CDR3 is TGTGCCTGGAGTCCCCAGACAGGGTGGAATCAGCCCCAGCATTTT. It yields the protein CAWSPQTGWNQPQHF.

For the CDR3, the DNA is TGTGCCAGCAGCTATCCGGACTCAAGGCGGGACGAGCAGTACTTC. Protein sequence: CASSYPDSRRDEQYF. The chain uses TRBV5-6 and TRBJ2-7; tentative D call: TRBD2 (5 bases). Trimming took 3 bases from V and 5 from J, leaving 18 bases between them. The CDR3 consists of 15 residues. Per germline, CDR1 SGHDT and CDR2 YYEEEE.

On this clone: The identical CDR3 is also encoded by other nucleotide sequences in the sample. The CDR3 is CASSLGGGNSYEQYF. The CDR3, as DNA: TGCGCCAGCAGCTTGGGGGGCGGGAATTCCTACGAGCAGTACTTC. The genes are TRBV5-1 and TRBJ2-7; weak D call: TRBD2 (6 bases). Germline CDR1 is SGHRS and CDR2 is YFSETQ. The CDR3 runs 15 residues. The ends were cut back, 0 bases at V and 1 base at J, with 11 bases in the middle.

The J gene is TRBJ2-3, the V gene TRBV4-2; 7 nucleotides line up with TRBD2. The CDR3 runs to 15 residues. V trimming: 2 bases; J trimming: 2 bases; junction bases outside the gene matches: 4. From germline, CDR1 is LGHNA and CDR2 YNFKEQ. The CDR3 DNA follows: TGTGCCAGCAGCCAACAGGGACTAACCACAGATACGCAGTATTTT. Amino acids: CASSQQGLTTDTQYF.

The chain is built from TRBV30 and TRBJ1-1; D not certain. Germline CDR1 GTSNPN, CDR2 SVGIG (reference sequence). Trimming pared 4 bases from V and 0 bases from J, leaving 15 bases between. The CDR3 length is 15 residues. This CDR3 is CAWIGRLTMNTEAFF. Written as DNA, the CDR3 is TGTGCCTGGATCGGCAGACTGACTATGAACACTGAAGCTTTCTTT.